The entry below describes one T cell receptor (beta chain). As yet, its antigen is unknown. Read coverage stops 3 residues before the CDR3 terminus; the germline J gene supplies the remainder. This entry comes from a study of T cell clonality in common variable immunodeficiency. Study-level points and caveats: TCRbeta clonality was increased in CVID versus healthy controls. Compared with controls, CVID subjects had fewer shared TCRbeta clones. In common variable immunodeficiency, TCR beta chains reportedly carried fewer deletions and N-nucleotide insertions. Patient heterogeneity in the CVID cohort limited correlations between repertoire features and clinical complications.

The CDR3 has 14 amino acids. The V gene end was trimmed by 3 bases and the J gene end by 3 bases; junction bases not matched to a gene: 0. The germline V gene encodes CDR1 SGHKS and CDR2 YYEKEE (reference sequence). Aged roughly 8 to 65 years, CVID subjects averaged about 40 years old. The protocol was immunoSEQ multiplex PCR, while the TCRdb copy is restricted to in-frame clones and leaves out a portion. This sample includes about 26,000 clones with no singletons; its ten biggest clones take up approximately 24%. The TCR originated in a human donor with common variable immunodeficiency. The chain couples TRBV5-5 to TRBJ1-4; 9 nucleotides match TRBD1. The sequencing sample was made of peripheral blood mononuclear cells. The CDR3 is CASSWTGANEKLFF. Partial CDR3 DNA: TGTGCCAGCAGCTGGACAGGGGCTAATGAAAAA.